A single sample is the source of the 29 T cell receptor beta chains below, sequenced in a study of blood T cell repertoires in COVID-19. Generated by immunoSEQ multiplex PCR, the TCRdb table keeps only in-frame clones and is missing some. The sample gives approximately 230,000 clones, 88% of which show up once; under 8% is in the top ten. The material sequenced was peripheral blood. Source of these receptors: a woman aged 25 to 39 with COVID-19, enrolled during active disease.

This chain joins TRBV9 and TRBJ2-7; TRBD2 agrees at 16 bases. V gave up 3 bases and J gave up 4 bases; unmatched junction bases: 10. This CDR3 has 18 amino acids. From germline, CDR1 is SGDLS and CDR2 YYNGEE. The CDR3 DNA follows: TGTGCCAGCAGCGCGGTGAGGGGACTAGCGGGAGGGTTATACGAGCAGTACGTC. It yields the protein CASSAVRGLAGGLYEQYV.

The V call is TRBV7-8, the J call TRBJ2-6, with 9 bases that match TRBD1. With V trimmed by 3 bases and J by 0 bases, 3 bases remained unmatched. Germline CDR1 is SGHVS and CDR2 is FQNEAQ. This CDR3 region has 17 residues. The CDR3 reads CASSFGTGYSGANVLTF. The CDR3 nucleotides are TGTGCCAGCAGCTTCGGGACAGGGTACTCTGGGGCCAACGTCCTGACTTTC.

V is TRBV5-8 and J is TRBJ2-2, with 9 nucleotides matching TRBD2. This CDR3 spans 18 amino acids. The J segment lost 2 bases and the V segment lost 0 bases, leaving 8 bases of the junction unmatched. Germline CDR1 is SGHTS and CDR2 is YDEGEE. In DNA form, the CDR3 reads TGTGCCAGCAGCTTGGGCCCTCATAGCGGGGGCAACACCGGGGAGCTGTTTTTT. Translation gives CASSLGPHSGGNTGELFF.

Comment on this clone: Germline and junction disagree at one end, which may indicate a read error. J is TRBJ1-2 and V is TRBV12-5; a possible D gene is TRBD1 (5 bases). The CDR3 runs 13 residues. Germline-derived CDR1 and CDR2 are LGHNT and FRNRAP. This chain's CDR3 is CASGSTPRDKPHF. The CDR3 nucleotides read TGTGCTAGTGGGTCGACCCCCAGGGATAAACCCCACTTC.

The rearrangement links TRBV11-3 to TRBJ2-7; tentatively, D is TRBD2 (6 bases). The V and J ends lost 5 bases and 7 bases respectively, with 18 bases between them. The germline gives CDR1 SGHNT, CDR2 YENEEA. The CDR3 totals 14 residues. CDR3 DNA: TGTGCCAGCAGCACCGCCTTCAGGGCGGGAGAGCAGTACGTC. This sequence encodes CASSTAFRAGEQYV.

The chain employs TRBV7-9 and TRBJ1-4, with TRBD1 matching 7 bases. V lost 0 bases and J lost 4; bases outside the gene matches: 11. CDR3 length: 18 residues. Germline V gives CDR1 SEHNR, CDR2 FQNEAQ (reference sequence). The CDR3 spells CASSLARPGQALNEKLFF. The CDR3 region has the DNA TGTGCCAGCAGCTTAGCGCGGCCAGGACAGGCCCTTAATGAAAAACTGTTTTTT. Variable domain in full (rest from reference TRBV7-9 and TRBJ1-4): DTGVSQNPRHKITKRGQNVTFRCDPISEHNRLYWYRQTLGQGPEFLTYFQNEAQLEKSRLLSDRFSAERPKGSFSTLEIQRTEQGDSAMYLCASSLARPGQALNEKLFFGSGTQLSVL.

The V and J genes are TRBV5-5 and TRBJ2-6; a possible D gene is TRBD2 (6 bases). Trimming shortened V by 3 bases and J by 4 bases, and 14 bases separated the two germline ends. Germline V gene sequence: CDR1 SGHKS, CDR2 YYEKEE (reference sequence). The CDR3 consists of 16 residues. The CDR3 bases are TGTGCCAGCAGCTGGACGGGAGAAAGCGGGGCCAACGTCCTGACTTTC. As protein: CASSWTGESGANVLTF.

The rearrangement joins TRBV24-1 to TRBJ2-3; D unresolved. Germline V lookup: CDR1 KGHDR, CDR2 SFDVKD. The CDR3 has 13 residues. V was pared by 3 bases and J by 5 bases, with 8 bases between. CDR3 amino acids: CATSDGELDTQYF. The CDR3 coding sequence is TGTGCCACCAGTGATGGAGAGTTAGATACGCAGTATTTT.

The chain uses TRBV7-2 and TRBJ2-1; tentative D call: TRBD2 (6 bases). Trimming removed 4 bases from V and 1 base from J, with 8 bases in between. The CDR3 runs 14 residues. Germline V gene data show CDR1 as SGHTA and CDR2 as FQGNSA. As DNA, the CDR3 is TGTGCCAGCAGCTCGACTAGTTCCTACAATGAGCAGTTCTTC. This gives the protein CASSSTSSYNEQFF.

The chain recombines TRBV15 with TRBJ2-1; TRBD1 is a possible D gene (6 bases). The V end was cut by 0 bases, the J end by 3 bases, with 12 bases between. Germline-derived CDR1 and CDR2 are LNHNV and YYDKDF (reference sequence). The CDR3 sequence is 16 residues long. This CDR3 reads CATSRDIQGGYNEQFF. The DNA for the CDR3 is TGTGCCACCAGCAGAGATATACAGGGTGGCTACAATGAGCAGTTCTTC.

The V and J genes are TRBV7-2 and TRBJ2-5, with D possibly being TRBD2 (6 bases). The V end was cut by 1 base, the J end by 2 bases, with 14 bases between. The CDR3 spans 16 residues. From germline, CDR1 is SGHTA and CDR2 FQGNSA. The CDR3, as DNA: TGTGCCAGCAGCTTAGTCCCTTGGCGGGGACAAGAGACCCAGTACTTC. Translated, it gives CASSLVPWRGQETQYF.

This clone has a single count. J is TRBJ2-3 and V is TRBV9, with D perhaps TRBD2 (6 bases). The V gene lost 4 bases and the J gene lost 4 bases, with 13 bases spanning the gap. Looked up from germline, CDR1 is SGDLS and CDR2 is YYNGEE. The CDR3 is made up of 14 amino acids. CDR3 sequence reads: CASSPTGEADTQYF. The CDR3, as DNA: TGTGCCAGCAGCCCCACGGGGGAGGCAGATACGCAGTATTTT.

This clone was detected only once. The chain recombines TRBV7-9 with TRBJ2-1; 14 positions agree with TRBD2. Germline V lookup: CDR1 SEHNR, CDR2 FQNEAQ (reference sequence). Trimming at V came to 4 bases and at J to 7 bases, leaving 9 bases not matched to a gene. The CDR3 extends over 17 amino acids. The DNA of the CDR3 is TGTGCCAGCAGCTCCCCTGGACTAGCGGGGGGCCTTAATGAGCAGTTCTTC. Its protein is CASSSPGLAGGLNEQFF.

The chain uses TRBV18 and TRBJ2-5; 8 bases are a match to TRBD1. CDR1 KGHSH and CDR2 LQKENI come from the germline V gene. V lost 4 bases to trimming and J lost 5 bases; unmatched junction nucleotides: 6. This CDR3 spans 14 amino acids. The CDR3 here is CASSQQTGEETQYF. The CDR3 region has the DNA TGTGCCAGCTCACAACAGACAGGGGAGGAGACCCAGTACTTC. Together with reference TRBV18 and TRBJ2-5, the CDR3 gives the full variable domain: NAGVMQNPRHLVRRRGQEARLRCSPMKGHSHVYWYRQLPEEGLKFMVYLQKENIIDESGMPKERFSAEFPKEGPSILRIQQVVRGDSAAYFCASSQQTGEETQYFGPGTRLLVL.

The V call is TRBV28, the J call TRBJ1-5; 8 bases fit TRBD1. The CDR3 contains 16 residues. V lost 5 bases, J lost 5 bases, and 11 bases stayed unmatched. The germline V gene encodes CDR1 MDHEN and CDR2 SYDVKM. The CDR3 region has the DNA TGTGCCAGCAGTCTGCCAGGGGGGACAGGATATCAGCCCCAGCATTTT. Translated: CASSLPGGTGYQPQHF.

This rearrangement joins TRBV10-3 to TRBJ2-1, with 14 nucleotides matching TRBD2. The CDR3 covers 17 residues. Trimming cost V 2 bases and J 8 bases; bases outside gene matches: 8. Germline V lookup: CDR1 ENHRY, CDR2 SYGVKD. CDR3 amino acids: CAISEAGTSGSRDEQFF. DNA for the CDR3: TGTGCCATCAGTGAGGCCGGGACTAGCGGGAGTAGAGATGAGCAGTTCTTC.

The V call is TRBV7-9, the J call TRBJ2-1, with D possibly matching TRBD2 (6 bases). The V end was cut by 6 bases, the J end by 2 bases, with 17 bases between. The length of the CDR3 is 16 residues. Germline V gene sequence: CDR1 SEHNR, CDR2 FQNEAQ (reference sequence). The CDR3 reads CASRDTRLGTYNEQFF. CDR3 DNA sequence: TGTGCCAGCAGGGACACCCGACTAGGTACCTACAATGAGCAGTTCTTC.

The chain couples TRBV19 to TRBJ2-1; 8 positions agree with TRBD1. In germline, CDR1 is LNHDA, CDR2 SQIVND (reference sequence). The CDR3 length is 16 residues. The junction had 12 bases not matched to a gene; V was cut back by 5 bases and J by 6 bases. For the CDR3, the DNA is TGTGCCAGTAGTTCCCATGGACAGGGCGATGTCAATGAGCAGTTCTTC. Translating it yields CASSSHGQGDVNEQFF.

The chain is built from TRBV5-1 and TRBJ1-4; 9 nucleotides line up with TRBD1. J was trimmed by 4 bases and V by 4 bases; bases with no gene match: 11. This CDR3 is 17 amino acids long. Germline V gives CDR1 SGHRS, CDR2 YFSETQ. CDR3 nucleotide sequence: TGCGCCAGCAGCCCCGTTACGCGGACAGGGGATAATGAAAAACTGTTTTTT. Its protein product is CASSPVTRTGDNEKLFF. The variable domain in full, with the rest retrieved from reference TRBV5-1 and TRBJ1-4, is KAGVTQTPRYLIKTRGQQVTLSCSPISGHRSVSWYQQTPGQGLQFLFEYFSETQRNKGNFPGRFSGRQFSNSRSEMNVSTLELGDSALYLCASSPVTRTGDNEKLFFGSGTQLSVL.

The genes are TRBV7-9 and TRBJ1-4; TRBD1 agrees at 10 bases. The CDR3 sequence is 16 residues long. J lost 8 bases, V lost 4 bases, and 10 bases had no gene match. From germline, CDR1 is SEHNR and CDR2 FQNEAQ (reference sequence). CDR3 loop: CASSSGFDRGHEKLFF. The CDR3 coding sequence is TGTGCCAGCAGCTCCGGATTCGACAGGGGGCACGAAAAACTGTTTTTT.

V gene TRBV6-1 combines with J gene TRBJ2-7; TRBD2 might be the D (6 bases). V was cut by 5 bases and J by 3 bases, with 11 bases left in between. In germline, CDR1 is MNHNS, CDR2 SASEGT. The CDR3 totals 13 residues. Here the CDR3 DNA reads TGTGCCAGCAGTTGGAGGGTTATCTACGAGCAGTACTTC. The encoded protein is CASSWRVIYEQYF.

This sequence joins TRBV30 and TRBJ1-2, with unresolved D. V was shortened by 2 bases and J by 3 bases, with 10 bases between the two germline ends. The CDR3 consists of 13 residues. CDR1 is GTSNPN, CDR2 SVGIG, per germline (reference sequence). In nucleotides, the CDR3 is TGTGCCTGGAGTAAGGCGGGAGACTATGGCTACACCTTC. It is translated as CAWSKAGDYGYTF. The whole variable domain, remainder taken from reference TRBV30 and TRBJ1-2, is SQTIHQWPATLVQPVGSPLSLECTVEGTSNPNLYWYRQAAGRGLQLLFYSVGIGQISSEVPQNLSASRPQDRQFILSSKKLLLSDSGFYLCAWSKAGDYGYTFGSGTRLTVV.

The chain is built from TRBV24-1 and TRBJ2-1; TRBD1 matches 8 bases. The length of the CDR3 is 17 residues. CDR1 and CDR2 from the germline V gene are KGHDR and SFDVKD. Losses at the gene ends were 2 bases for V and 4 bases for J; bases not matched to a gene: 9. CDR3 bases: TGTGCCACCAGTGATTCCAGGGGGCGAGGGGGATACAATGAGCAGTTCTTC. Translation: CATSDSRGRGGYNEQFF.

This sequence joins TRBV6-1 and TRBJ1-1; 8 nucleotides agree with TRBD1. Looked up from germline, CDR1 is MNHNS and CDR2 is SASEGT. CDR3 length equals 16 residues. J gave up 4 bases and V 1 base, and 8 bases lay outside the gene matches. The CDR3 sequence: CASSEGAGGPVTEAFF. In DNA form, the CDR3 reads TGTGCCAGCAGTGAAGGGGCAGGGGGCCCTGTCACTGAAGCTTTCTTT.

V usage is TRBV11-3 and J usage is TRBJ2-3; tentative D call: TRBD2 (5 bases). Germline V lookup: CDR1 SGHNT, CDR2 YENEEA. This CDR3 has 14 amino acids. Trimming took 5 bases from V and 1 from J, leaving 10 bases between them. The CDR3 protein is CASSVTGGTDTQYF. The CDR3 nucleotides are TGTGCCAGCAGCGTAACCGGGGGCACAGATACGCAGTATTTT.

The rearrangement uses TRBV6-6 and TRBJ2-5, with TRBD2 matching over 7 bases. The CDR3 length is 14 residues. The V gene's germline CDR1 is MNHNY and CDR2 SVGAGI (reference sequence). J was trimmed by 3 bases and V by 9 bases; bases with no gene match: 10. CDR3 protein: CASVYAGVEETQYF. CDR3 DNA sequence: TGTGCCAGTGTTTACGCGGGGGTCGAAGAGACCCAGTACTTC.

The CDR3 nucleotides read TGTGCCAGCAGCACGACAGGGGATGAAAAACTGTTTTTT. Protein product: CASSTTGDEKLFF. The genes are TRBV12-3 or TRBV12-4 and TRBJ1-4, with 8 bases lining up with TRBD1. This CDR3 has 13 amino acids. V lost 6 bases to trimming and J lost 6 bases; unmatched junction nucleotides: 3.

The V and J genes are TRBV5-1 and TRBJ1-2, with TRBD1 matching 10 bases. Germline V gene sequence: CDR1 SGHRS, CDR2 YFSETQ. The CDR3 totals 15 residues. With 3 bases clipped from V and 8 bases from J, the junction kept 10 bases outside the gene matches. Here the CDR3 DNA reads TGCGCCAGCAGCTGGCGGGGACAGGGGCGAGAAGGCTACACCTTC. Protein sequence: CASSWRGQGREGYTF.

The V gene is TRBV6-6, the J gene TRBJ2-2; 10 positions match TRBD1. Germline CDR1 MNHNY, CDR2 SVGAGI (reference sequence). V lost 6 bases to trimming and J lost 4 bases; unmatched junction nucleotides: 5. The CDR3 spans 15 residues. The CDR3 here is CASRSGQGGTGELFF. CDR3 in DNA: TGTGCCAGCAGGTCCGGACAGGGGGGCACCGGGGAGCTGTTTTTT.